These 23 T cell receptor beta chains were all obtained from the same sample, sequenced in a study of blood T cell repertoires in COVID-19. The repertoire was sequenced with immunoSEQ multiplex PCR; TCRdb's copy has only in-frame clones and lacks some. The sample includes around 120,000 clones, about nine tenths of them seen just once. The specimen was peripheral blood. Source of these receptors: a man in his sixties with COVID-19, enrolled during active disease.

The chain couples TRBV30 to TRBJ1-6; D gene ambiguous. The CDR3 spans 13 residues. Trimming removed 4 bases at V and 8 bases at J, with 12 bases between. The germline V gene has CDR1 GTSNPN and CDR2 SVGIG (reference sequence). The CDR3 coding sequence is TGTGCCTGGACCAAGCCGGGTGATTCACCCCTCCACTTT. Translation: CAWTKPGDSPLHF.

The CDR3 region is CSVAGNEQFF. CDR3 sequence (DNA): TGCAGCGTTGCCGGGAATGAGCAGTTCTTC. The chain couples TRBV29-1 to TRBJ2-1; D unclear. The CDR3 runs 10 residues. Trimming cost V 4 bases and J 7 bases, with 5 bases left between them. CDR1 is SQVTM and CDR2 is ANQGSEA in the germline V gene.

This rearrangement joins TRBV4-1 to TRBJ2-7; D uncertain. The CDR3 runs to 15 residues. V was clipped by 0 bases and J by 2 bases, with 11 bases between them. Germline V gene sequence: CDR1 MGHRA, CDR2 YSYEKL. The CDR3 spells CASSQDRSSPYEQYF. The CDR3 nucleotides are TGCGCCAGCAGCCAAGATAGGAGCAGCCCCTACGAGCAGTACTTC.

The chain links TRBV28 to TRBJ1-4; D remains unclear. Germline V gene data show CDR1 as MDHEN and CDR2 as SYDVKM. With 5 bases removed from V and 7 bases from J, the gap between germline ends came to 8 bases. This CDR3 comprises 12 residues. Here the CDR3 DNA reads TGTGCCAGCAGTCCCTGGAGTGAAAAACTGTTTTTT. Protein product: CASSPWSEKLFF.

The rearrangement joins TRBV4-1 to TRBJ2-5, with 12 bases matching TRBD2. Germline loops: CDR1 MGHRA, CDR2 YSYEKL. Trimming removed 0 bases from V and 5 bases from J; junction bases left unmatched: 22. CDR3 length: 22 amino acids. CDR3 amino acids: CASSQDPTFWGASGRAGETQYF. CDR3 bases: TGCGCCAGCAGCCAAGATCCTACCTTCTGGGGGGCTAGCGGGAGGGCCGGGGAGACCCAGTACTTC.

The chain is built from TRBV19 and TRBJ1-2; TRBD1 matches at 7 bases. V shed 4 bases, J shed 0 bases, and the junction held 5 bases outside the gene matches. There are 15 residues in the CDR3. CDR1 and CDR2 from the germline V gene are LNHDA and SQIVND (reference sequence). This CDR3 is CASSKGTASNYGYTF. The CDR3 region has the DNA TGTGCCAGTAGTAAGGGGACAGCCTCTAACTATGGCTACACCTTC. Complete variable domain (other parts from reference TRBV19 and TRBJ1-2): DGGITQSPKYLFRKEGQNVTLSCEQNLNHDAMYWYRQDPGQGLRLIYYSQIVNDFQKGDIAEGYSVSREKKESFPLTVTSAQKNPTAFYLCASSKGTASNYGYTFGSGTRLTVV.

The chain uses TRBV29-1 and TRBJ2-7, with 8 bases identical to TRBD2. Per the germline V gene, CDR1 is SQVTM and CDR2 is ANQGSEA. This CDR3 is 17 amino acids long. V dropped 0 bases and J dropped 2; count of bases not matched to a gene: 12. In DNA, the CDR3 is TGCAGCGTTGAAGACGGCCTCAGCGGGAGTGCCCCCTACGAGCAGTACTTC. Encoded protein: CSVEDGLSGSAPYEQYF.

In DNA, the CDR3 is TGTGCCAGCAGTTTGTGGGGACAGTCGCCCCAGCCCCAGCATTTT. It is translated as CASSLWGQSPQPQHF. This chain uses TRBV28 with TRBJ1-5; 7 bases are shared with TRBD1. Germline values: CDR1 MDHEN, CDR2 SYDVKM. V shed 3 bases and J 7 bases; nucleotides not matched to a gene: 9. This CDR3 spans 15 amino acids.

The chain uses TRBV19 and TRBJ1-2, with 7 bases fitting TRBD1. Germline CDR1 and CDR2: LNHDA and SQIVND (reference sequence). Unmatched junction bases numbered 10, after V lost 6 bases and J lost 6 bases. This CDR3 region has 14 residues. CDR3 amino acids: CASRRQGERNGYTF. CDR3 bases: TGTGCCAGTAGGAGACAGGGTGAACGGAATGGCTACACCTTC.

This rearrangement joins TRBV18 to TRBJ1-1, with TRBD1 matching 7 bases. The germline V gene encodes CDR1 KGHSH and CDR2 LQKENI. The trim removed 6 bases at V and 1 base at J, leaving 5 bases unmatched. This CDR3 is built from 14 residues. CDR3 region: CASSSNRGNTEAFF. The CDR3 nucleotides are TGTGCCAGCTCGTCGAACAGGGGGAACACTGAAGCTTTCTTT.

This chain uses TRBV4-3 with TRBJ1-2, with 7 bases lining up with TRBD1. V gave up 1 base and J gave up 4 bases; unmatched junction bases: 9. The CDR3 runs 16 residues. The germline V gene has CDR1 LGHNA and CDR2 YSLEER. The CDR3 coding sequence is TGCGCCAGCAGCCAAGTTCCTACAGGGGAGGTCTATGGCTACACCTTC. Residues: CASSQVPTGEVYGYTF.

This clone was seen only a few times. The V gene is TRBV19, the J gene TRBJ2-7; 8 bases are shared with TRBD2. V gave up 5 bases and J gave up 0 bases; unmatched junction bases: 3. Germline CDR1 reads LNHDA; CDR2 reads SQIVND (reference sequence). The CDR3 has 14 residues. In nucleotides, the CDR3 is TGTGCCAGTAGTCCGGGACTAGTCTCCTACGAGCAGTACTTC. Translation: CASSPGLVSYEQYF. The variable domain in full, with the rest retrieved from reference TRBV19 and TRBJ2-7, is DGGITQSPKYLFRKEGQNVTLSCEQNLNHDAMYWYRQDPGQGLRLIYYSQIVNDFQKGDIAEGYSVSREKKESFPLTVTSAQKNPTAFYLCASSPGLVSYEQYFGPGTRLTVT.

This chain connects TRBV7-3 to TRBJ1-2, with D maybe TRBD1 (6 bases). This CDR3 region has 14 residues. Germline assignment: CDR1 SGHTA and CDR2 FQGTGA. The V end lost 5 bases, the J end lost 2 bases, and 12 bases lay between the germline ends. The DNA for the CDR3 is TGTGCCAGCAGCCCAGGGGTACTCAACTATGGCTACACCTTC. It is translated as CASSPGVLNYGYTF.

The chain employs TRBV20-1 and TRBJ1-2, with TRBD1 matching over 10 bases. Per germline, CDR1 DFQATT and CDR2 SNEGSKA (reference sequence). The CDR3 totals 11 residues. The V segment lost 6 bases and the J segment 8 bases; nucleotides outside the gene matches: 3. CDR3 region: CSARDRGGYTF. The DNA for the CDR3 is TGCAGTGCCCGGGACAGGGGCGGCTACACCTTC.

The CDR3 spells CASSPQGGGGYTF. The CDR3 nucleotides read TGTGCCAGCAGCCCCCAGGGGGGTGGTGGCTACACCTTC. The chain has TRBV7-3 and TRBJ1-2, with 7 bases aligning to TRBD1. The CDR3 covers 13 residues. Trimming took 5 bases from V and 7 from J; bases not matched to a gene: 7. From germline, CDR1 is SGHTA and CDR2 FQGTGA. The whole variable domain, remainder taken from reference TRBV7-3 and TRBJ1-2, is GAGVSQTPSNKVTEKGKYVELRCDPISGHTALYWYRQSLGQGPEFLIYFQGTGAADDSGLPNDRFFAVRPEGSVSTLKIQRTERGDSAVYLCASSPQGGGGYTFGSGTRLTVV.

The chain couples TRBV5-1 to TRBJ2-5; possibly TRBD2 for D (5 bases). Germline-derived CDR1 and CDR2 are SGHRS and YFSETQ. This CDR3 has 15 amino acids. V was clipped by 0 bases and J by 0 bases, with 9 bases between them. CDR3 amino acids: CASSLGSGNQETQYF. The CDR3 region has the DNA TGCGCCAGCAGCTTGGGCTCCGGGAACCAAGAGACCCAGTACTTC.

The genes are TRBV11-1 and TRBJ1-2, with 7 bases identical to TRBD1. Germline assignment: CDR1 SGHAT and CDR2 FQDESV (reference sequence). The V segment lost 4 bases and the J segment 8 bases; nucleotides outside the gene matches: 7. The CDR3 is 13 residues long. This chain's CDR3 is CASSYRGANGYTF. The CDR3, as DNA: TGTGCCAGCAGCTACAGGGGAGCAAACGGCTACACCTTC. Together with reference TRBV11-1 and TRBJ1-2, the CDR3 gives the full variable domain: EAEVAQSPRYKITEKSQAVAFWCDPISGHATLYWYRQILGQGPELLVQFQDESVVDDSQLPKDRFSAERLKGVDSTLKIQPAELGDSAMYLCASSYRGANGYTFGSGTRLTVV.

CDR3 protein: CATGGAVGYGYTF. The DNA of the CDR3 is TGTGCCACCGGCGGGGCTGTCGGCTATGGCTACACCTTC. The chain couples TRBV10-3 to TRBJ1-2, with D possibly TRBD1 on 5 matching bases. V lost 10 bases and J 4 bases, leaving 16 bases between the germline ends. This CDR3 is 13 amino acids long. In germline, CDR1 is ENHRY, CDR2 SYGVKD.

The V call is TRBV18, the J call TRBJ2-1; 9 bases are a match to TRBD2. V was pared by 8 bases and J by 8 bases, with 7 bases of the junction left unmatched. This CDR3 has 13 residues. The V gene's germline CDR1 is KGHSH and CDR2 LQKENI. The CDR3 spells CASRLAGVDEQFF. DNA of the CDR3: TGTGCCAGCCGATTAGCGGGAGTGGATGAGCAGTTCTTC.

The chain links TRBV6-5 to TRBJ1-1; D might be TRBD1 (5 bases). The V end lost 4 bases, the J end lost 6 bases, and 12 bases lay between the germline ends. The CDR3 runs to 13 residues. Looked up from germline, CDR1 is MNHEY and CDR2 is SVGAGI. The CDR3 region is CASSSLQGPEAFF. The CDR3 DNA reads as TGTGCCAGCAGTTCCCTGCAGGGCCCTGAAGCTTTCTTT.

The CDR3 spells CASSLASGEAYEQYF. CDR3 DNA: TGCGCCAGCAGCTTGGCGAGTGGTGAGGCCTACGAGCAGTACTTC. The chain carries TRBV5-1 and TRBJ2-7, with D uncertain. CDR1 and CDR2 (germline): SGHRS, YFSETQ. The CDR3 totals 15 residues. V shed 0 bases and J shed 2 bases, with 12 bases lying between them.

This clone was recorded a few times. This chain connects TRBV12-3 or TRBV12-4 to TRBJ2-7; D unresolved. The CDR3 has 12 amino acids. With 2 bases removed from V and 6 bases from J, the gap between germline ends came to 8 bases. DNA of the CDR3: TGTGCCAGCAGTTTAAGTCTAAGCGAGCAGTACTTC. It encodes CASSLSLSEQYF.

The table lists this clone with a count of one. The chain combines TRBV6-5 with TRBJ2-3; 11 bases fit TRBD2. This CDR3 has 15 amino acids. Germline V lookup: CDR1 MNHEY, CDR2 SVGAGI. The junction had 0 bases not matched to a gene; V was cut back by 4 bases and J by 0 bases. DNA for the CDR3: TGTGCCAGCAGTTTAGCGGGGGGGAGCACAGATACGCAGTATTTT. This encodes CASSLAGGSTDTQYF.